Listed below are T cell receptor beta chains from one sample, sequenced in a study of T cell responses to AZD1222 COVID-19 vaccine. Sequencing was performed with immunoSEQ multiplex PCR; in TCRdb, only in-frame clones are kept and a portion is missing. The sample shows 90,000 to 120,000 clones, under 95% of them seen only once. The sample here was peripheral blood, taken on day 0 of AZD1222 vaccination. The source is an adult in good health. Each CDR3 is given with its conserved first and last residue. Fields, in order: clone size, D gene, V gene, J gene, CDR3 DNA, CDR3 protein. D genes are given only for firm matches. A clone size is listed for some rows: how often the clone was seen (once, few, many), or a class if it is expanded.

NA,TRBD2,TRBV19,TRBJ2-2,TGTGCCAGTAGTATTGGTCTAGCGGGGACGTTCACCGGGGAGCTGTTTTTT,CASSIGLAGTFTGELFF
NA,TRBD1,TRBV5-1,TRBJ1-1,TGCGCCAGCAGCCGTACTACAGGGGGCATGAACACTGAAGCTTTCTTT,CASSRTTGGMNTEAFF
NA,NA,TRBV6-2/TRBV6-3,TRBJ2-7,TGTGCCAGCAGTTTTCCCCGGGGGAACTACGAGCAGTACTTC,CASSFPRGNYEQYF
NA,NA,TRBV6-2/TRBV6-3,TRBJ2-3,TGTGCCAGCAGTTCCTTCGAGAGTAGCACAGATACGCAGTATTTT,CASSSFESSTDTQYF
NA,NA,TRBV7-2,TRBJ2-1,TGTGCCAGCAGCACTCAACCCGAGGGACCACATGAGCAGTTCTTC,CASSTQPEGPHEQFF
NA,TRBD1,TRBV7-2,TRBJ1-1,TGTGCCAGCAGCCCTGACAGGGGGCTGGGCGGGGGTGAAGCTTTCTTT,CASSPDRGLGGGEAFF
NA,TRBD2,TRBV10-2,TRBJ2-5,TGCGCCAGCAGGACTAGCGGGGGGGCACAGACCCAGTACTTC,CASRTSGGAQTQYF
NA,TRBD1,TRBV5-1,TRBJ2-1,TGCGCCAGCAGCTTGGGGACAGGTCCCAATGAGCAGTTCTTC,CASSLGTGPNEQFF
NA,TRBD1,TRBV9,TRBJ1-1,TGTGCCAGCAGCGCCCTAACAGGGGTCGTAGCTGAAGCTTTCTTT,CASSALTGVVAEAFF
NA,NA,TRBV24-1,TRBJ2-3,TGTGCCACCAGTGAAGCGACCCCAGATACGCAGTATTTT,CATSEATPDTQYF
few,NA,TRBV6-4,TRBJ2-3,TGTGCCAGCAGCCCCCTATCTAGCACAGATACGCAGTATTTT,CASSPLSSTDTQYF
NA,NA,TRBV7-5,TRBJ1-1,TGTGCCAGAAGCTTAGCTATAAAAACAGGGATCACTGAAGCTTTCTTT,CARSLAIKTGITEAFF
NA,NA,TRBV6-5,TRBJ1-5,TGTGCCAGCAGTTACGGCAGAAATCAGCCCCAGCATTTT,CASSYGRNQPQHF
NA,NA,TRBV5-1,TRBJ2-5,TGCGCCAGCAGCTTAACGGGGGAACCGTACCAAGAGACCCAGTACTTC,CASSLTGEPYQETQYF
NA,NA,TRBV3-1/TRBV3-2,TRBJ2-1,TGTGCCAGCAGCCATGAACGAAATGAGCAGTTCTTC,CASSHERNEQFF
NA,NA,TRBV2,TRBJ1-3,TGTGCCATCCGGGACGGCGGAAACACCATATATTTT,CAIRDGGNTIYF
once,NA,TRBV19,TRBJ2-7,TGTGCCAGTAGTGAGGGGTCGGGCTACGAGCAGTACTTC,CASSEGSGYEQYF
NA,TRBD1,TRBV2,TRBJ2-7,TGTGCCAGCACAAGGGGGCTAGACTACGAGCAGTACTTC,CASTRGLDYEQYF
NA,NA,TRBV12-3/TRBV12-4,TRBJ1-5,TGTGCCAGCAGTTTCAATGCCGATCAGCCCCAGCATTTT,CASSFNADQPQHF
few,NA,TRBV7-9,TRBJ1-1,TGTGCCAGCAGCTTAGGGGAGGGTTACACTGAAGCTTTCTTT,CASSLGEGYTEAFF
NA,NA,TRBV19,TRBJ2-1,TGTGCCAGTAGTATTCAAGACAGACACAATGAGCAGTTCTTC,CASSIQDRHNEQFF
NA,TRBD1,TRBV9,TRBJ1-3,TGTGCCAGCAGCGTAGTGGGGACAGGGGTTCCAAACACCATATATTTT,CASSVVGTGVPNTIYF
NA,NA,TRBV30,TRBJ1-1,TGTGCCTGGAGTGTACTCGGGGGGAACACTGAAGCTTTCTTT,CAWSVLGGNTEAFF
once,TRBD1,TRBV5-5,TRBJ2-2,TGTGCCAGCAGCTTGACGACAGGGGGCCCCGGGGAGCTGTTTTTT,CASSLTTGGPGELFF
once,NA,TRBV6-6,TRBJ1-2,TGTGCCAGCAGTTCGAGCCCCTCTAACTATGGCTACACCTTC,CASSSSPSNYGYTF
NA,TRBD2,TRBV3-1/TRBV3-2,TRBJ2-1,TGTGCCAGCAGCCAAGACCCATATAGCGGGGCAGTAGTTGGTGAGCAGTTCTTC,CASSQDPYSGAVVGEQFF
NA,NA,TRBV7-2,TRBJ1-4,TGTGCCAGCAGCTTAGAGGGCGGAATTAATGAAAAACTGTTTTTT,CASSLEGGINEKLFF
once,TRBD1,TRBV5-4,TRBJ1-1,TGTGCCTCCAGGGGGGCAAGGAACACTGAAGCTTTCTTT,CASRGARNTEAFF
NA,NA,TRBV4-3,TRBJ1-1,TGCGCCAGCAGCCAAGGTAATGGACAAGCGAACACTGAAGCTTTCTTT,CASSQGNGQANTEAFF
NA,NA,TRBV2,TRBJ2-5,TGTGCCAGCAGACAGGGATCTGAGACCCAGTACTTC,CASRQGSETQYF
NA,NA,TRBV15,TRBJ1-5,TGTGCCACCAGCAGAGACGGGGCAGGCAATCAGCCCCAGCATTTT,CATSRDGAGNQPQHF
NA,NA,TRBV6-5,TRBJ2-7,TGTGCCACTACCCGAGGGGGGACTTCCTACGAGCAGTACTTC,CATTRGGTSYEQYF
NA,NA,TRBV9,TRBJ2-3,TGTGCCAGCAGCGTAGGGACTAGCACAGATACGCAGTATTTT,CASSVGTSTDTQYF
NA,NA,TRBV29-1,TRBJ1-1,TGCAGCGTCCTAGACTCTACAAGGGGAGCTTTCTTT,CSVLDSTRGAFF
NA,NA,TRBV6-5,TRBJ1-5,TGTGCCAGCGAGGAGGGGATCAGTCAGCCCCAGCATTTT,CASEEGISQPQHF
NA,TRBD1,TRBV7-9,TRBJ1-3,TGTGCCAGCAGACTCGACAGGGGATCCGGAAACACCATATATTTT,CASRLDRGSGNTIYF
NA,NA,TRBV5-8,TRBJ1-5,TGTGCCAGCGGGATCCCTCGCCGGGGCAGCAATCAGCCCCAGCATTTT,CASGIPRRGSNQPQHF
NA,NA,TRBV7-7,TRBJ2-3,TGTGCCAGCAGCCCTAACGGACTCCAGGCAGCTACGCAGTATTTT,CASSPNGLQAATQYF
NA,NA,TRBV7-2,TRBJ1-5,TGTGCCAGCAGCCTGGTACAGGGAAACAATCAGCCCCAGCATTTT,CASSLVQGNNQPQHF
once,NA,TRBV6-5,TRBJ2-7,TGTGCCAGCAGTTACCCCGAGGGAGGCGAGCAGTACTTC,CASSYPEGGEQYF
once,NA,TRBV6-2/TRBV6-3,TRBJ1-5,TGTGCCAGCAGCAGGCCGGGACTGCAGACTCAGCCCCAGCATTTT,CASSRPGLQTQPQHF
NA,NA,TRBV7-2,TRBJ1-2,TGTGCCAGCAGCTTAGTTAGGCAGGGGATTGATGGCTACACCTTC,CASSLVRQGIDGYTF
NA,NA,TRBV5-5,TRBJ2-5,TGTGCCAGCAGCTTCTTGGAGACCCAGTACTTC,CASSFLETQYF
NA,TRBD1,TRBV12-3/TRBV12-4,TRBJ1-5,TGTGCCAGTAGACAGGGGAACCAGCCCCAGCATTTT,CASRQGNQPQHF
NA,NA,TRBV7-9,TRBJ1-1,TGTGCCAGCAGTTTGGGACGGCTGAACACTGAAGCTTTCTTT,CASSLGRLNTEAFF
NA,NA,TRBV5-5,TRBJ1-6,TGTGCCAGCAGCTTTGAGGGTGGGGTGGCATATTCACCCCTCCACTTT,CASSFEGGVAYSPLHF
NA,NA,TRBV4-3,TRBJ2-6,TGCGCCAGCAGCCAAGGGCGAGGGGCCAACGTCCTGACTTTC,CASSQGRGANVLTF
NA,TRBD2,TRBV10-1,TRBJ2-1,TGCGCCAGCAGTGAGAATGCGGGGGGGCGAAATGAGCAGTTCTTC,CASSENAGGRNEQFF
NA,NA,TRBV5-1,TRBJ2-2,TGCGCCAGCAGCCCGGGACGGGACACCCCTCCGACCGGGGAGCTGTTTTTT,CASSPGRDTPPTGELFF
NA,TRBD1,TRBV19,TRBJ1-2,TGTGCCAGTAGTACCCCTGGACAGGCGGCCTATGGCTACACCTTC,CASSTPGQAAYGYTF
NA,NA,TRBV14,TRBJ1-1,TGTGCCAGCAGCCAAGAATTGGCAGGGGTCGCTTTCTTT,CASSQELAGVAFF
NA,NA,TRBV27,TRBJ2-7,TGTGCCAGCAGTTTAGGGGGGTCGACAGGGAGTAGGAAGTACTTC,CASSLGGSTGSRKYF
NA,TRBD2,TRBV29-1,TRBJ2-1,TGCAGCGTTGAAGAAGAGGGACTAGCGGAGCACAATGAGCAGTTCTTC,CSVEEEGLAEHNEQFF